Below, one TCR beta chain is given with its context. No antigen is known for it. This entry belongs to a study of cytomegalovirus exposure and HLA in healthy donors. Study-wide results and caveats: TCR beta sequences numbering around 15,000 were associated with HLA alleles at 0.05 false discovery rate in a later analysis. Excluded: some indistinguishable V segments such as TRBV6-2 and TRBV6-3.

This CDR3 has 19 amino acids. V was cut by 0 bases and J by 2 bases, with 20 bases left in between. Germline V CDR1 and CDR2: SEHNR, FQNEAQ (reference sequence). The PCR was carried out with 60 Vbeta primers and 13 Jbeta primers. Profiled with immunoSEQ multiplex PCR; TCRdb holds only in-frame clones, not every one. The repertoire holds approximately 90,000 clones, roughly three quarters seen once, with 4.5% to 6% in the top ten. Sequencing used PBMCs. The sequence was collected from a woman between 40 and 50 years old in good health and CMV-seronegative. This chain connects TRBV7-9 to TRBJ1-3; maybe TRBD1 (6 bases). CDR3: CASSLAGQRTREAGNTIYF. In nucleotides, the CDR3 is TGTGCCAGCAGCTTAGCCGGACAGCGCACCAGAGAGGCTGGAAACACCATATATTTT.